This T cell receptor (beta chain) was obtained from a study of post-analysis software for immune sequencing data. About the study: The disease courses spanned relapsing-remitting, secondary progressive and progressive-relapsing forms of multiple sclerosis.

This clonotype has just a few counts. Its antigen is unknown. The study, taken as a whole, reports: Patients carried a handful of TRBV segments more frequently than controls did, and TRBV5-6, TRBV5-1 and TRBV20-1 were among them. Strong co-clustering by F measure linked samples that shared a preparation batch. Patients with multiple sclerosis recorded significantly lower normalized Chao1 diversity than controls, the study found.

This CDR3 is built from 16 residues. CDR1 and CDR2 from the germline V gene are SGHTA and FQGNSA. Trimming removed 5 bases at V and 8 bases at J, with 22 bases between. Unique molecular identifiers were built into the TCR beta cDNA libraries. Researchers reported around 510,000 cDNA molecules coming from approximately 0.91 to 9.4 million T cells. MiXCR, run by TCRdb on the PCR reads, gives a single entry per CDR3 protein. The sample contains about 770,000 distinct CDR3 sequences, roughly 46% of which appear only once. The specimen was blood. This TCR came from a girl aged 5-17 years with multiple sclerosis. This chain connects TRBV7-2 to TRBJ2-1; D could derive from TRBD1 or TRBD2 (6 bases each). CDR3 in amino acids: CASSPRWGAVKDEQFF. As DNA, the CDR3 is TGTGCCAGCAGCCCCAGATGGGGGGCAGTCAAGGATGAGCAGTTCTTC. The complete variable domain, with remaining parts taken from reference TRBV7-2 and TRBJ2-1, reads GAGVSQSPSNKVTEKGKDVELRCDPISGHTALYWYRQSLGQGLEFLIYFQGNSAPDKSGLPSDRFSAERTGGSVSTLTIQRTQQEDSAVYLCASSPRWGAVKDEQFFGPGTRLTVL.